These T cell receptor beta chains were read from a single sample in a study of control samples from healthy donors and cancer patients. The assay was immunoSEQ multiplex PCR, and TCRdb's table has in-frame clones only and misses some. This sample has some 250,000 clones; approximately 80% occur once, and the top ten carry approximately 12%. Sequencing was done on a sample of PBMCs. The receptors shown here come from a woman aged 55 to 70 with lung cancer. The CDR3 runs from the conserved cysteine through the conserved F or W. D genes are given only for firm matches. Clone size, where shown, is once, few, many, or a class for clones that have expanded.

CDR3nt: TGTGCCAGCAGCCCTTACAGGGTGGGACAGTTCTTC
CDR3aa: CASSPYRVGQFF
abundance: -
j_gene: TRBJ2-1
d_gene: -
v_gene: TRBV28

CDR3nt: TGTGCCAGCAGTGAAGAGGTTTCTCATAATTCACCCCTCCACTTT
CDR3aa: CASSEEVSHNSPLHF
abundance: -
j_gene: TRBJ1-6
d_gene: -
v_gene: TRBV6-1

CDR3nt: TGCGCCAGCAGCTTATTAGCCGAGGAGACCCAGTACTTC
CDR3aa: CASSLLAEETQYF
abundance: once
j_gene: TRBJ2-5
d_gene: -
v_gene: TRBV5-1

CDR3nt: TGTGCCAGCAGCGTAGGGGACAGGTCTTGGACGGGGGGCTACACCTTC
CDR3aa: CASSVGDRSWTGGYTF
abundance: -
j_gene: TRBJ1-2
d_gene: TRBD1
v_gene: TRBV9

CDR3nt: TGTGCCAGCTGTCTGAACAGGGGGAACACTGAAGCTTTCTTT
CDR3aa: CASCLNRGNTEAFF
abundance: -
j_gene: TRBJ1-1
d_gene: TRBD1
v_gene: TRBV6-5

CDR3nt: TGCGCCAGCAGTAATAGCGGGCAAACTCAAGAGACCCAGTACTTC
CDR3aa: CASSNSGQTQETQYF
abundance: -
j_gene: TRBJ2-5
d_gene: TRBD2
v_gene: TRBV5-1

CDR3nt: TGTGCCAGCAGCTTAGGGAAAAATTCACCCCTCCACTTT
CDR3aa: CASSLGKNSPLHF
abundance: -
j_gene: TRBJ1-6
d_gene: -
v_gene: TRBV11-2

CDR3nt: TGCGCCAGCAGCCTTACAGCTTTGAACACTGAAGCTTTCTTT
CDR3aa: CASSLTALNTEAFF
abundance: -
j_gene: TRBJ1-1
d_gene: -
v_gene: TRBV5-1

CDR3nt: TGTGCCATCAGTGAAGGAGGAGATCCAAATCAGCCCCAGCATTTT
CDR3aa: CAISEGGDPNQPQHF
abundance: -
j_gene: TRBJ1-5
d_gene: -
v_gene: TRBV10-3

CDR3nt: TGTGCCAGCAGCCAACGTAAAACGGGGGCGCCCTACAATGAGCAGTTCTTC
CDR3aa: CASSQRKTGAPYNEQFF
abundance: once
j_gene: TRBJ2-1
d_gene: -
v_gene: TRBV3-1/TRBV3-2

CDR3nt: TGTGCCATCAGTGAGAGGGGACAGGGGGCGGGGGAGCAGTACTTC
CDR3aa: CAISERGQGAGEQYF
abundance: -
j_gene: TRBJ2-7
d_gene: TRBD1
v_gene: TRBV10-3

CDR3nt: TGCGCCAGCAGCCAAGATGGGGGACAGGGAATATATGTCCCTTTCTTT
CDR3aa: CASSQDGGQGIYVPFF
abundance: -
j_gene: TRBJ1-1
d_gene: TRBD1
v_gene: TRBV4-1

CDR3nt: TGTGCCAGCAGTATCCAGCGGGGCGTCGGTGCGGCGCAGTATTTT
CDR3aa: CASSIQRGVGAAQYF
abundance: -
j_gene: TRBJ2-3
d_gene: TRBD2
v_gene: TRBV28

CDR3nt: TGTGCCTGGAGGGCAAGCGGGAGGGCAGATACGCAGTATTTT
CDR3aa: CAWRASGRADTQYF
abundance: -
j_gene: TRBJ2-3
d_gene: TRBD2
v_gene: TRBV30

CDR3nt: TGTGCCAGCTCCCTCAAGGGGGTAAATCAGCCCCAGCATTTT
CDR3aa: CASSLKGVNQPQHF
abundance: once
j_gene: TRBJ1-5
d_gene: -
v_gene: TRBV6-5

CDR3nt: TGTGCCAGCAGCCCACGACAGGGCAATCAGCCCCAGCATTTT
CDR3aa: CASSPRQGNQPQHF
abundance: -
j_gene: TRBJ1-5
d_gene: -
v_gene: TRBV3-1/TRBV3-2

CDR3nt: TGTGCCAGCAGTGAACAGGGACCTAATGAAAAACTGTTTTTT
CDR3aa: CASSEQGPNEKLFF
abundance: -
j_gene: TRBJ1-4
d_gene: -
v_gene: TRBV2

CDR3nt: TGTGCCATCAGAGACTCCAGGGAAAGTGAAAAACTGTTTTTT
CDR3aa: CAIRDSRESEKLFF
abundance: -
j_gene: TRBJ1-4
d_gene: -
v_gene: TRBV10-3

CDR3nt: TGTGCCAGCAGCTTAGATGGAGGGGACACCATATATTTT
CDR3aa: CASSLDGGDTIYF
abundance: -
j_gene: TRBJ1-3
d_gene: -
v_gene: TRBV7-9

CDR3nt: TGTGCCAGCAGTTCCCTGGGACTCTCCTACAATGAGCAGTTCTTC
CDR3aa: CASSSLGLSYNEQFF
abundance: -
j_gene: TRBJ2-1
d_gene: -
v_gene: TRBV27

CDR3nt: TGTGCCAGTAATCCGGGACAGGGGTCCACCGGGGAGCTGTTTTTT
CDR3aa: CASNPGQGSTGELFF
abundance: few
j_gene: TRBJ2-2
d_gene: TRBD1
v_gene: TRBV19

CDR3nt: TGTGCCAGCAGTGTGGAGGGAGCAGGGGGGAATGAGCAGTTCTTC
CDR3aa: CASSVEGAGGNEQFF
abundance: once
j_gene: TRBJ2-1
d_gene: -
v_gene: TRBV2

CDR3nt: TGTGCCAGCAGACCGACAGGACACCCCTACAATGAGCAGTTCTTC
CDR3aa: CASRPTGHPYNEQFF
abundance: -
j_gene: TRBJ2-1
d_gene: -
v_gene: TRBV3-1/TRBV3-2

CDR3nt: TGTGCCAGCAGTGAGAACCGGGACACCACCGAGCAGTACTTC
CDR3aa: CASSENRDTTEQYF
abundance: -
j_gene: TRBJ2-7
d_gene: -
v_gene: TRBV2

CDR3nt: TGTGCCAGCGCCGGGACTAGCGGGAGGGATGAGCAGTTCTTC
CDR3aa: CASAGTSGRDEQFF
abundance: once
j_gene: TRBJ2-1
d_gene: TRBD2
v_gene: TRBV10-3

CDR3nt: TGTGCCAGCAGCTTAAGCCAGGGGGTTGATGAGCAGTTCTTC
CDR3aa: CASSLSQGVDEQFF
abundance: -
j_gene: TRBJ2-1
d_gene: TRBD1
v_gene: TRBV7-3

CDR3nt: TGTGCCAGCAGTTCTGCGGCGGGACAGTCCTACGAGCAGTACTTC
CDR3aa: CASSSAAGQSYEQYF
abundance: -
j_gene: TRBJ2-7
d_gene: -
v_gene: TRBV28

CDR3nt: TGTGCCAGCAGTTTGGGGCCCGGGACAGGGAGTAAGATTGAGCAGTTCTTC
CDR3aa: CASSLGPGTGSKIEQFF
abundance: -
j_gene: TRBJ2-1
d_gene: TRBD1
v_gene: TRBV28

CDR3nt: TGTGCCAGCAGCTTAGGGGCCGGGGCGAGGACAGATACGCAGTATTTT
CDR3aa: CASSLGAGARTDTQYF
abundance: -
j_gene: TRBJ2-3
d_gene: -
v_gene: TRBV11-1

CDR3nt: TGTGCCAGCAGCCGTCCAGGGGGCAGCGGGGAGCTGTTTTTT
CDR3aa: CASSRPGGSGELFF
abundance: -
j_gene: TRBJ2-2
d_gene: TRBD1
v_gene: TRBV3-1/TRBV3-2

CDR3nt: TGTGCCAGCAGTGGCCTTCGAGAGATTTCACCCCTCCACTTT
CDR3aa: CASSGLREISPLHF
abundance: -
j_gene: TRBJ1-6
d_gene: -
v_gene: TRBV2

CDR3nt: TGTGCCAGTAGTATGGAGTCAGGCGGGGATACGCAGTATTTT
CDR3aa: CASSMESGGDTQYF
abundance: -
j_gene: TRBJ2-3
d_gene: -
v_gene: TRBV19

CDR3nt: TGTGCCAGCAGCCAATTTGGGACAGGGAGTCAGCCCCAGCATTTT
CDR3aa: CASSQFGTGSQPQHF
abundance: -
j_gene: TRBJ1-5
d_gene: TRBD1
v_gene: TRBV3-1/TRBV3-2

CDR3nt: TGCGCCAGCACTCTGGGACTAGCGGGGGCATACCAAGAGACCAAGTACTTC
CDR3aa: CASTLGLAGAYQETKYF
abundance: -
j_gene: TRBJ2-5
d_gene: TRBD2
v_gene: TRBV10-2

CDR3nt: TGTGCCAGCAGCTTTGGCGGGTACTCGAACACCGGGGAGCTGTTTTTT
CDR3aa: CASSFGGYSNTGELFF
abundance: -
j_gene: TRBJ2-2
d_gene: -
v_gene: TRBV7-3

CDR3nt: TGTGCCAGCAGCTTTTTTTATGTCGGGACAGGGAGCTCTGGGGCCAACGTCCTGACTTTC
CDR3aa: CASSFFYVGTGSSGANVLTF
abundance: -
j_gene: TRBJ2-6
d_gene: TRBD1
v_gene: TRBV7-8

CDR3nt: TGTGCCAGCAATCAGGACAGGGGAAAAGATACGCAGTATTTT
CDR3aa: CASNQDRGKDTQYF
abundance: -
j_gene: TRBJ2-3
d_gene: TRBD1
v_gene: TRBV6-5

CDR3nt: TGTGCCAGCAGCGGTCATGGGGGGGGAGGAAACACCATATATTTT
CDR3aa: CASSGHGGGGNTIYF
abundance: -
j_gene: TRBJ1-3
d_gene: -
v_gene: TRBV7-2

CDR3nt: TGTGCCAGCAGTCTGAACAGGGCAACTAATGAAAAACTGTTTTTT
CDR3aa: CASSLNRATNEKLFF
abundance: -
j_gene: TRBJ1-4
d_gene: -
v_gene: TRBV2

CDR3nt: TGTGCCAGCGGGGTCCAAGAGACCCAGTACTTC
CDR3aa: CASGVQETQYF
abundance: -
j_gene: TRBJ2-5
d_gene: -
v_gene: TRBV28

CDR3nt: TGTGCCAGCAGCCCCACCGGACAGGTTGCAACTAATGAAAAACTGTTTTTT
CDR3aa: CASSPTGQVATNEKLFF
abundance: -
j_gene: TRBJ1-4
d_gene: TRBD1
v_gene: TRBV5-4

CDR3nt: TGTGCCAGCAGTGAATACGGCGGACAGGGGGCATCAGATACGCAGTATTTT
CDR3aa: CASSEYGGQGASDTQYF
abundance: many
j_gene: TRBJ2-3
d_gene: TRBD1
v_gene: TRBV25-1

CDR3nt: TGTGCCTGGAGTGTAGCAGGGGTGGAAGAGCAGTACTTC
CDR3aa: CAWSVAGVEEQYF
abundance: -
j_gene: TRBJ2-7
d_gene: -
v_gene: TRBV30

CDR3nt: TGTGCCAGCAGCGCTTTGAAAAACACCATATATTTT
CDR3aa: CASSALKNTIYF
abundance: few
j_gene: TRBJ1-3
d_gene: -
v_gene: TRBV28

CDR3nt: TGTGCCAGCAGTCCTGGGACAGGGGGATTGCGCAATCAGCCCCAGCATTTT
CDR3aa: CASSPGTGGLRNQPQHF
abundance: -
j_gene: TRBJ1-5
d_gene: TRBD1
v_gene: TRBV6-6

CDR3nt: TGTGCCAGCAGTCCCGGGGGACAGGGTAACTATGGCTACACCTTC
CDR3aa: CASSPGGQGNYGYTF
abundance: -
j_gene: TRBJ1-2
d_gene: TRBD1
v_gene: TRBV6-4

CDR3nt: TGTGCCAGCAGCCGCACGGGCCAGACAAATGAAAAACTGTTTTTT
CDR3aa: CASSRTGQTNEKLFF
abundance: -
j_gene: TRBJ1-4
d_gene: -
v_gene: TRBV9

CDR3nt: TGTGCCAGCTCCCCCAAAGGGCTAGCGGGGGTCTACGAGCAGTACTTC
CDR3aa: CASSPKGLAGVYEQYF
abundance: -
j_gene: TRBJ2-7
d_gene: TRBD2
v_gene: TRBV18

CDR3nt: TGTGCCAGCAAAAAAGGGATCGCCTATAATTCACCCCTCCACTTT
CDR3aa: CASKKGIAYNSPLHF
abundance: once
j_gene: TRBJ1-6
d_gene: -
v_gene: TRBV6-5

CDR3nt: TGTGCCAGCAGTCTCCAGGGGGGCCACGAGCAGTACTTC
CDR3aa: CASSLQGGHEQYF
abundance: -
j_gene: TRBJ2-7
d_gene: -
v_gene: TRBV2

CDR3nt: TGTGCCAGTAGTTTTGCGATTGAGCAGTTCTTC
CDR3aa: CASSFAIEQFF
abundance: -
j_gene: TRBJ2-1
d_gene: -
v_gene: TRBV19

CDR3nt: TGCAGTGCTAGCAAAGAGACCCAGTACTTC
CDR3aa: CSASKETQYF
abundance: -
j_gene: TRBJ2-5
d_gene: -
v_gene: TRBV20-1

CDR3nt: TGTGCCAGCTCACCACCGGGCTTGAGCACAGATACGCAGTATTTT
CDR3aa: CASSPPGLSTDTQYF
abundance: few
j_gene: TRBJ2-3
d_gene: -
v_gene: TRBV18

CDR3nt: TGTGCCAGCAGCGTAGCTTCCCCTGACAGGAGCTCCTATAATTCACCCCTCCACTTT
CDR3aa: CASSVASPDRSSYNSPLHF
abundance: once
j_gene: TRBJ1-6
d_gene: -
v_gene: TRBV9

CDR3nt: TGTGCCAGCAGCTTTAGCGGCGGATTAGAGCCCCAGCATTTT
CDR3aa: CASSFSGGLEPQHF
abundance: -
j_gene: TRBJ1-5
d_gene: -
v_gene: TRBV5-6

CDR3nt: TGTGCCAGTAGTCAGGGCCCCGGGGAGCTGTTTTTT
CDR3aa: CASSQGPGELFF
abundance: -
j_gene: TRBJ2-2
d_gene: -
v_gene: TRBV19

CDR3nt: TGTGCCAGCAGTTTTTTGGATCAGGATGGCTACACCTTC
CDR3aa: CASSFLDQDGYTF
abundance: few
j_gene: TRBJ1-2
d_gene: -
v_gene: TRBV27

CDR3nt: TGTGCCAGCAGCCAAGGCCAGAACGGCGAGCAGTACTTC
CDR3aa: CASSQGQNGEQYF
abundance: -
j_gene: TRBJ2-7
d_gene: -
v_gene: TRBV3-1/TRBV3-2

CDR3nt: TGTGCCAGCGGGACAGCGCTCTCTGGAAACACCATATATTTT
CDR3aa: CASGTALSGNTIYF
abundance: -
j_gene: TRBJ1-3
d_gene: TRBD1
v_gene: TRBV11-2